The next 22 T cell receptor beta chains were all read from a single sample in a study of T cells after posttransplantation cyclophosphamide. Methotrexate plus calcineurin inhibitor accompanied controls' myeloablative marrow transplants; sampling was 1 year later. Sequencing was performed with immunoSEQ multiplex PCR; in TCRdb, only in-frame clones are kept and a portion is missing. The sample comprises more than 15,000 clones, 80% to 85% of which are singletons, and over 4.5% rests with the top ten. The starting material was PBMCs, obtained roughly 57 weeks after allogeneic stem cell transplant with calcineurin inhibitor and methotrexate. Receptors were obtained from a male patient younger than 30 who received an allogeneic stem cell transplant from a related donor, was CMV-positive, and had no GVHD. Part of the T cell pool may stem from the graft donor.

This clone was detected only a few times. This sequence joins TRBV5-4 and TRBJ1-2; no definite D call. The CDR3 covers 13 residues. CDR1 is SGHNT and CDR2 is YYREEE in the germline V gene (reference sequence). V was trimmed by 0 bases and J by 4 bases, leaving 7 bases between them. CDR3 loop: CASSLVGSYGYTF. The CDR3 coding sequence is TGTGCCAGCAGCTTGGTCGGGAGCTATGGCTACACCTTC.

V gene TRBV25-1 combines with J gene TRBJ2-5, with TRBD2 matching over 13 bases. The J call may be mistaken, given a closer DNA end match to TRBJ2-7. The CDR3 runs 15 residues. The germline CDR1 and CDR2 sequences are MGHDK and SYGVNS. CDR3 in amino acids: CASSSLAGGPYEQYF. DNA of the CDR3: TGTGCCAGCAGTTCACTAGCGGGAGGGCCATACGAGCAGTACTTC.

This clone was seen only once. The V gene is TRBV27, the J gene TRBJ1-2, with D unclear. V lost 6 bases and J lost 8, with 19 bases in between. CDR3 length equals 14 residues. Germline V lookup: CDR1 MNHEY, CDR2 SMNVEV (reference sequence). CDR3 amino acids: CASRAPGGRGGYTF. The DNA of the CDR3 is TGTGCCAGCAGGGCCCCAGGAGGGAGAGGGGGCTACACCTTC.

The chain uses TRBV5-4 and TRBJ1-4, with 9 bases matching TRBD1. The CDR3 totals 17 residues. The trim removed 2 bases at V and 0 bases at J, leaving 5 bases unmatched. The germline V gene has CDR1 SGHNT and CDR2 YYREEE (reference sequence). The CDR3 reads CASSFWTGVATNEKLFF. CDR3 nucleotides: TGTGCCAGCAGCTTTTGGACAGGGGTTGCAACTAATGAAAAACTGTTTTTT. Drawing the rest from reference TRBV5-4 and TRBJ1-4, the complete variable domain is ETGVTQSPTHLIKTRGQQVTLRCSSQSGHNTVSWYQQALGQGPQFIFQYYREEENGRGNFPPRFSGLQFPNYSSELNVNALELDDSALYLCASSFWTGVATNEKLFFGSGTQLSVL.

The chain is built from TRBV5-1 and TRBJ1-1; D gene ambiguous. Trimming took off 0 bases at V and 5 bases at J, with 11 bases between the two ends. CDR3 size: 14 residues. CDR1 is SGHRS, CDR2 YFSETQ, per germline. The CDR3 region has the DNA TGCGCCAGCAGCTTGGAACCCGGTTTGACTGAAGCTTTCTTT. Encoded protein: CASSLEPGLTEAFF.

V gene TRBV5-1 combines with J gene TRBJ2-1; tentatively, D is TRBD1 (7 bases). V was shortened by 0 bases and J by 9 bases, with 16 bases between the two germline ends. The germline V gene has CDR1 SGHRS and CDR2 YFSETQ. CDR3 length equals 15 residues. DNA of the CDR3: TGCGCCAGCAGCTTGGGGAGGGGGCAGAGCAGTGAGCAGTTCTTC. This sequence encodes CASSLGRGQSSEQFF. Based on the CDR3 plus reference TRBV5-1 and TRBJ2-1, the full variable domain is KAGVTQTPRYLIKTRGQQVTLSCSPISGHRSVSWYQQTPGQGLQFLFEYFSETQRNKGNFPGRFSGRQFSNSRSEMNVSTLELGDSALYLCASSLGRGQSSEQFFGPGTRLTVL.

The CDR3 region is CASNFHGGEQYF. Here the CDR3 DNA reads TGTGCCAGCAATTTCCACGGAGGCGAGCAGTACTTC. This chain joins TRBV2 and TRBJ2-7; D may be TRBD2 (5 bases). Germline CDR1 and CDR2: SNHLY and FYNNEI. Trimming removed 7 bases from V and 6 bases from J, with 13 bases in between. The CDR3 length is 12 residues.

The rearrangement uses TRBV10-1 and TRBJ2-1, with 11 bases aligning to TRBD1. Unmatched junction bases numbered 1, after V lost 3 bases and J lost 6 bases. Per the germline V gene, CDR1 is WNHNN and CDR2 is SYGVQD (reference sequence). The CDR3 sequence is 14 residues long. The CDR3, as DNA: TGCGCCAGCAGTGATGGGACAGGGGGCAATGAGCAGTTCTTC. Translation gives CASSDGTGGNEQFF.

The chain joins TRBV28 to TRBJ2-7, with 8 positions matching TRBD2. The junction had 9 bases not matched to a gene; V was cut back by 8 bases and J by 3 bases. The CDR3 is 14 residues long. CDR1 MDHEN and CDR2 SYDVKM come from the germline V gene. The CDR3 loop reads CASGGASGFYEQYF. For the CDR3, the DNA is TGTGCCAGCGGAGGGGCTAGCGGGTTCTACGAGCAGTACTTC. Variable domain in full (rest from reference TRBV28 and TRBJ2-7): DVKVTQSSRYLVKRTGEKVFLECVQDMDHENMFWYRQDPGLGLRLIYFSYDVKMKEKGDIPEGYSVSREKKERFSLILESASTNQTSMYLCASGGASGFYEQYFGPGTRLTVT.

This clone turned up a few times. The chain recombines TRBV19 with TRBJ2-3; TRBD1 might be the D (6 bases). CDR1 is LNHDA and CDR2 is SQIVND in the germline V gene (reference sequence). The CDR3 consists of 14 residues. Trimming left V 5 bases short and J 2 bases short, with 11 bases between. The DNA for the CDR3 is TGTGCCAGTAGTTCAGGGGTCGACACAGATACGCAGTATTTT. It encodes CASSSGVDTDTQYF. Using reference TRBV19 and TRBJ2-3 for the parts outside the CDR3, the full variable domain is DGGITQSPKYLFRKEGQNVTLSCEQNLNHDAMYWYRQDPGQGLRLIYYSQIVNDFQKGDIAEGYSVSREKKESFPLTVTSAQKNPTAFYLCASSSGVDTDTQYFGPGTRLTVL.

This clone was seen once. The chain joins TRBV2 to TRBJ2-1; 7 bases are a match to TRBD1. Unmatched junction bases numbered 7, after V lost 8 bases and J lost 0 bases. Looked up from germline, CDR1 is SNHLY and CDR2 is FYNNEI. The CDR3 has 15 residues. CDR3 DNA: TGTGCCAGCCGTGGACAGGCCCGCTCCTACAATGAGCAGTTCTTC. Translated: CASRGQARSYNEQFF.

V gene TRBV10-3 combines with J gene TRBJ2-3; no clear D gene. The CDR3 is made up of 13 amino acids. Trimming removed 5 bases from V and 1 base from J, with 7 bases in between. From germline, CDR1 is ENHRY and CDR2 SYGVKD. CDR3 protein: CAISPQGTDTQYF. The CDR3 DNA follows: TGTGCCATCAGTCCCCAGGGCACAGATACGCAGTATTTT.

Concerning this clone itself: At one end, the junction sequence differs from germline, possibly due to a read error. This sequence joins TRBV5-4 and TRBJ2-3; 8 nucleotides align to TRBD1. Germline V gene data show CDR1 as SGHNT and CDR2 as YYREEE (reference sequence). The CDR3 covers 15 residues. The CDR3: CAGSLTGDVTRAQYF. CDR3 bases: TGTGCCGGCAGCTTGACAGGGGATGTGACGCGGGCGCAGTATTTT. Filled out from reference TRBV5-4 and TRBJ2-3, the complete variable domain reads ETGVTQSPTHLIKTRGQQVTLRCSSQSGHNTVSWYQQALGQGPQFIFQYYREEENGRGNFPPRFSGLQFPNYSSELNVNALELDDSALYLCAGSLTGDVTRAQYFGPGTRLTVL.

The rearrangement links TRBV5-1 to TRBJ2-3; 9 bases map to TRBD2. The CDR3 extends over 16 amino acids. Germline-derived CDR1 and CDR2 are SGHRS and YFSETQ. Trimming removed 2 bases from V and 1 base from J; junction bases left unmatched: 5. Here the CDR3 DNA reads TGCGCCAGCAGCTTCGCTGGACTAGCGCGCACAGATACGCAGTATTTT. Amino acid sequence: CASSFAGLARTDTQYF.

The V and J genes are TRBV5-1 and TRBJ2-1; a possible D gene is TRBD1 (7 bases). Germline CDR1 SGHRS, CDR2 YFSETQ. V dropped 4 bases and J dropped 7 bases, with 18 bases sitting between them. The CDR3 has 15 amino acids. CDR3 DNA sequence: TGCGCCAGCAGCCAACAGACAGGGAGGTGGAATGAGCAGTTCTTC. Translated, it gives CASSQQTGRWNEQFF.

The V gene is TRBV4-1, the J gene TRBJ2-2; the D gene is possibly TRBD2 (5 bases). V shed 6 bases and J shed 7 bases, with 12 bases lying between them. Germline CDR1 and CDR2: MGHRA and YSYEKL. CDR3 size: 13 residues. The DNA for the CDR3 is TGCGCCAGCAGTTTTCTTGAGGGCGGGGAGCTGTTTTTT. This translates into CASSFLEGGELFF.

The rearrangement uses TRBV29-1 and TRBJ2-7; TRBD1 matches at 10 bases. Germline assignment: CDR1 SQVTM and CDR2 ANQGSEA. J gave up 6 bases and V 1 base, and 9 bases lay outside the gene matches. The CDR3 is 15 residues long. This chain's CDR3 is CSVEGVGTGDFEQYF. The CDR3 DNA is TGCAGCGTTGAAGGAGTTGGGACAGGGGATTTCGAGCAGTACTTC.

This chain links TRBV4-1 with TRBJ2-2; 7 bases match TRBD1. The ends lost 5 bases at V and 4 bases at J; junction bases unmatched: 10. The CDR3 has 16 residues. Germline loops: CDR1 MGHRA, CDR2 YSYEKL. The CDR3 reads CASSYRRQGTTGELFF. The DNA for the CDR3 is TGCGCCAGCAGCTATAGACGACAGGGAACCACCGGGGAGCTGTTTTTT.

This clone was seen only once. This sequence joins TRBV5-8 and TRBJ2-3; D is possibly TRBD2 (6 bases). Between the trimmed V and J ends, which lost 7 bases and 2 bases, there was a span of 17 bases. Germline V lookup: CDR1 SGHTS, CDR2 YDEGEE. The CDR3 runs 15 residues. CDR3 protein: CASPAGGTLTDTQYF. In DNA form, the CDR3 reads TGTGCCAGCCCAGCTGGGGGGACCCTCACAGATACGCAGTATTTT.

In the case of this clone: Other DNA sequences of this sample code for an identical CDR3. The V gene is TRBV20-1, the J gene TRBJ2-7, with TRBD2 identical over 7 bases. Losses at the gene ends were 5 bases for V and 6 bases for J; bases not matched to a gene: 4. Germline V gene data show CDR1 as DFQATT and CDR2 as SNEGSKA (reference sequence). This CDR3 is built from 11 residues. CDR3 region: CSARGSSEQYF. CDR3 sequence (DNA): TGCAGTGCTCGCGGGAGCAGCGAGCAGTACTTC.

The chain combines TRBV6-4 with TRBJ1-5; D is ambiguous. Germline V CDR1 and CDR2: MRHNA, SNTAGT. The CDR3 sequence is 13 residues long. Trimming stripped 5 bases from V and 6 bases from J, with 11 bases between. In nucleotides, the CDR3 is TGTGCCAGCAGTTCTTCCCCGGGTCAGCCCCAGCATTTT. This encodes CASSSSPGQPQHF.

This clone has a single count. This chain uses TRBV11-2 with TRBJ2-1; 13 bases line up with TRBD2. Trimming at V came to 5 bases and at J to 5 bases, leaving 6 bases not matched to a gene. Germline V gene data show CDR1 as SGHAT and CDR2 as FQNNGV. The CDR3 extends over 16 amino acids. The chain's CDR3 is CASSPGLAGADNEQFF. For the CDR3, the DNA is TGTGCCAGCAGCCCTGGACTAGCGGGAGCAGACAATGAGCAGTTCTTC.